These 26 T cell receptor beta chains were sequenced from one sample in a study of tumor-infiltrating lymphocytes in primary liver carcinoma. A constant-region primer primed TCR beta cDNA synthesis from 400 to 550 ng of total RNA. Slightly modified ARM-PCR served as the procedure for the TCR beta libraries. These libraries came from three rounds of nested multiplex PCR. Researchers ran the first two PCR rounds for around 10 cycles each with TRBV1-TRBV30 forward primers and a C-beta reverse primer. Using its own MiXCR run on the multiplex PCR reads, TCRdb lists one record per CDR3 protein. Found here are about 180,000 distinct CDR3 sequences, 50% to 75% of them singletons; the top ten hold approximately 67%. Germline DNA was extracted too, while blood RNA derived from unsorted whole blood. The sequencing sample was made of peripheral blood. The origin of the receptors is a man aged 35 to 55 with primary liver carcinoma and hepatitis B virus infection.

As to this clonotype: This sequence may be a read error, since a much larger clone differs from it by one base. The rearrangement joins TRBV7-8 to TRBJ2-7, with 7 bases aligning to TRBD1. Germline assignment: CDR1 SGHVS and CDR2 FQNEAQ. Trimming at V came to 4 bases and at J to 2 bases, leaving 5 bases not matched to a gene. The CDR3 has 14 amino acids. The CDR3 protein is CASSSRGGTYEQYF. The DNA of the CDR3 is TGTGCCAGCAGCTCGAGAGGGGGCACCTACGAGCAGTACTTC. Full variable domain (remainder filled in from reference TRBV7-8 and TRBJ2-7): GAGVSQSPRYKVAKRGQDVALRCDPISGHVSLFWYQQALGQGPEFLTYFQNEAQLDKSGLPSDRFFAERPEGSVSTLKIQRTQQEDSAVYLCASSSRGGTYEQYFGPGTRLTVT.

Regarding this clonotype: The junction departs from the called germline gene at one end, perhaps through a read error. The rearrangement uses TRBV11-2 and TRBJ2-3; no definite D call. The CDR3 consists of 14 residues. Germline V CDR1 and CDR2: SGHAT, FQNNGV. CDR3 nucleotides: TGTGCCAGCAGCCCCGGATCCTACACAGATACGCCGTATTTT. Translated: CASSPGSYTDTPYF.

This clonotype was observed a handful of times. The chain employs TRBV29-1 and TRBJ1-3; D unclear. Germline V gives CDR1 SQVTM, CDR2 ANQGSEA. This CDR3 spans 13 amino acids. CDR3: CGWQRTSGNTIYF. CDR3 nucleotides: TGCGGGTGGCAAAGGACCTCTGGAAACACCATATATTTT.

The CDR3 reads CASSDVRDNPYEQYF. The CDR3, as DNA: TGTGCCAGCAGTGACGTTAGAGATAACCCCTACGAGCAGTACTTC. The V call is TRBV6-1, the J call TRBJ2-7; no firm D call. There are 15 residues in the CDR3. Germline loops: CDR1 MNHNS, CDR2 SASEGT. V shed 3 bases and J shed 2 bases, with 14 bases lying between them.

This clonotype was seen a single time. The DNA for the CDR3 is TGTGCCACCGACAGGGGGAACACTGAAGCTTTCTTT. This encodes CATDRGNTEAFF. The V gene is TRBV6-1, the J gene TRBJ1-1; the match to TRBD1 covers 8 bases. The germline V gene has CDR1 MNHNS and CDR2 SASEGT. The V gene end was trimmed by 10 bases and the J gene end by 1 base; junction bases not matched to a gene: 2. The length of the CDR3 is 12 residues.

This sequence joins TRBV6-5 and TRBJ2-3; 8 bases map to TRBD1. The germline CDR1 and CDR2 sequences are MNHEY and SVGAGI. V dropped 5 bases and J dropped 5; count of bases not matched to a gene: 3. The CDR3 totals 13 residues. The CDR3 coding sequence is TGTGCCAGCAGTCCCACAGGGGGAGATACGCAGTATTTT. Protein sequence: CASSPTGGDTQYF.

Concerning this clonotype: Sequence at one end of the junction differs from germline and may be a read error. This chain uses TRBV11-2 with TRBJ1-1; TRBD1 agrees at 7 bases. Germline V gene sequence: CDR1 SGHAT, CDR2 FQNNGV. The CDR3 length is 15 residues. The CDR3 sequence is CASSQGQDMNTEAFF. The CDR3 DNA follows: TGTGCCAGCAGCCAAGGACAGGATATGAACACTGAGGCTTTCTTT. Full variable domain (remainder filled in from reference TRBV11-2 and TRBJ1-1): EAGVAQSPRYKIIEKRQSVAFWCNPISGHATLYWYQQILGQGPKLLIQFQNNGVVDDSQLPKDRFSAERLKGVDSTLKIQPAKLEDSAVYLCASSQGQDMNTEAFFGQGTRLTVV.

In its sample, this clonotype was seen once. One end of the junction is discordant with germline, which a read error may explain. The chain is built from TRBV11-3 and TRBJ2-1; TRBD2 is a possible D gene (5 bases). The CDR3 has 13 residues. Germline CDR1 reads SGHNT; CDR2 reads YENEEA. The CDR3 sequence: CASSGGSYNERFF. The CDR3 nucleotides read TGTGCCAGCAGTGGAGGCTCATACAATGAGCGGTTCTTC.

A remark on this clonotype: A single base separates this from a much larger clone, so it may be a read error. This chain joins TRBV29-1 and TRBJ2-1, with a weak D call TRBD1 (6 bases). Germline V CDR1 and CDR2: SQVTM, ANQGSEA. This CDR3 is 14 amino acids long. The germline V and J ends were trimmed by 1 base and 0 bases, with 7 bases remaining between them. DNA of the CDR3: TGCAGCGTTGAAGGACAGGTCTCCTACAATGAGCAGTTCTTC. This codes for CSVEGQVSYNEQFF.

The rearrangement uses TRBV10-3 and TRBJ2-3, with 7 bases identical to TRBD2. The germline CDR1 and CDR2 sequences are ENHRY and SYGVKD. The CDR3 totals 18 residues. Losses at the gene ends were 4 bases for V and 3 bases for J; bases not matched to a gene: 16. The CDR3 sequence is CAISGEDVPRGVTDTQYF. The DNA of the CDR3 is TGTGCCATCAGTGGCGAGGACGTTCCCCGGGGGGTAACAGATACGCAGTATTTT.

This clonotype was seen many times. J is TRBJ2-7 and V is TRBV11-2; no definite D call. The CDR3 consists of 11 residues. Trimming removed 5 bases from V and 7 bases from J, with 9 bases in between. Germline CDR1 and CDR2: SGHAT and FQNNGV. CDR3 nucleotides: TGTGCCAGCAGCCTCGTAGAGGAGCAGTACTTC. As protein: CASSLVEEQYF.

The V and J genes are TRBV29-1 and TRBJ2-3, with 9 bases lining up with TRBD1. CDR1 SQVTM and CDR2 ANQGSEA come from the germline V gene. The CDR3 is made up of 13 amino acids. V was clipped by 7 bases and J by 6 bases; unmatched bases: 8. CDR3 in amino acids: CSGYRGRWDTQYF. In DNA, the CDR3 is TGCAGCGGTTACAGGGGGCGCTGGGATACGCAGTATTTT.

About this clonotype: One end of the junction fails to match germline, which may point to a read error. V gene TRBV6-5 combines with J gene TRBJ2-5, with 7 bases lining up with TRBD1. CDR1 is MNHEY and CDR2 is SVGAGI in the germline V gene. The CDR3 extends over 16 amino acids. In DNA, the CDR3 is TGTGCCAGCAGACGAACAGGGGTTGAGTACCAAGAGACCCAGTACTTT. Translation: CASRRTGVEYQETQYF.

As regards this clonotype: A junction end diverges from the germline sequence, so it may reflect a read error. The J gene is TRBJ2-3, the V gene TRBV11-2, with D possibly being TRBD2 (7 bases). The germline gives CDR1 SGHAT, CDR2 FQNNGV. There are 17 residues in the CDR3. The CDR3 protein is CASSLIKGRGSTDTQYF. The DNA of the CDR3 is TGTGCCAGCAGCTTAATTAAGGGGAGGGGGAGCACGGATACGCAGTATTTT. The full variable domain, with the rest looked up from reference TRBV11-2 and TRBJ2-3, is EAGVAQSPRYKIIEKRQSVAFWCNPISGHATLYWYQQILGQGPKLLIQFQNNGVVDDSQLPKDRFSAERLKGVDSTLKIQPAKLEDSAVYLCASSLIKGRGSTDTQYFGPGTRLTVL.

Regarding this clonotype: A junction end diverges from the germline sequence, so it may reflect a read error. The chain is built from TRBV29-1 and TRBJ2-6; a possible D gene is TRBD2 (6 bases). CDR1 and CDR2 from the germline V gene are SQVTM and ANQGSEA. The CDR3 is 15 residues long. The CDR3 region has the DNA TGCAGCGGCTTCCTCGCGGGGTATGGGGCCAACGTCCTAACTTTC. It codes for CSGFLAGYGANVLTF. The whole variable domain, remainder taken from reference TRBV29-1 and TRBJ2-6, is SAVISQKPSRDICQRGTSLTIQCQVDSQVTMMFWYRQQPGQSLTLIATANQGSEATYESGFVIDKFPISRPNLTFSTLTVSNMSPEDSSIYLCSGFLAGYGANVLTFGAGSRLTVL.

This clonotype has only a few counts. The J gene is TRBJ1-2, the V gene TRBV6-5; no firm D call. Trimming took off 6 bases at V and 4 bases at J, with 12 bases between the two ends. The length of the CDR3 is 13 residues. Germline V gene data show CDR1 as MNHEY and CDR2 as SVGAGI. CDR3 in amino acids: CASSPRTRYGYTF. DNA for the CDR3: TGTGCCAGCAGCCCACGGACCCGCTATGGCTACACCTTC.

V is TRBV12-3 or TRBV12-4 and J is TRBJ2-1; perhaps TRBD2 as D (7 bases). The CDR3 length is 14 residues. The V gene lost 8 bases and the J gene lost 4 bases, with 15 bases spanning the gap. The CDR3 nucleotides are TGTGCCAGCGGGGGGGCGGGCGCTTACAATGAGCAGTTCTTC. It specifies CASGGAGAYNEQFF.

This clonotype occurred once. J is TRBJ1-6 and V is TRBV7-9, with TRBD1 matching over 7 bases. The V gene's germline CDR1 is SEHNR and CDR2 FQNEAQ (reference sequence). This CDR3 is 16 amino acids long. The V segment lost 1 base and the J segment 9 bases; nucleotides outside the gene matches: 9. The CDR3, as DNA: TGTGCCAGCAGCTTAGAGGGGGCCGGTTTTCGTTCACCCCTCCACTTT. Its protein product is CASSLEGAGFRSPLHF.

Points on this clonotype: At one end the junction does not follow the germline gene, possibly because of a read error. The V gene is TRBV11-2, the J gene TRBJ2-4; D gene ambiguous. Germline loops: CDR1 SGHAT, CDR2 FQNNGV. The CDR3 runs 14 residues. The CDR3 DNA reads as TGTACCAGCAACTTAACGGACGATTCCGGCATTCAGTACTTC. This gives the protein CTSNLTDDSGIQYF.

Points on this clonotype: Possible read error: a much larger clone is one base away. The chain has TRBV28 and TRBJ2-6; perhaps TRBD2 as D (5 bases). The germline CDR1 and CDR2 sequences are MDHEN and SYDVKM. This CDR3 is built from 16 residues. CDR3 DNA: TGTGCCAGCAAAGAGCTAGACGTGGCCGGGGTCAACGTCCTGACTTTC. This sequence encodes CASKELDVAGVNVLTF.

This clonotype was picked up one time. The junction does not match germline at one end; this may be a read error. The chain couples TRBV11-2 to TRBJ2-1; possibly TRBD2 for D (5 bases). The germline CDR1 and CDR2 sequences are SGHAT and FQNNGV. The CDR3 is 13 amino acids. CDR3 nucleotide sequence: TGTGCCTGCAGCTTAGGTCTAGCAAGTGAGCAGTTCTTC. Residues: CACSLGLASEQFF.

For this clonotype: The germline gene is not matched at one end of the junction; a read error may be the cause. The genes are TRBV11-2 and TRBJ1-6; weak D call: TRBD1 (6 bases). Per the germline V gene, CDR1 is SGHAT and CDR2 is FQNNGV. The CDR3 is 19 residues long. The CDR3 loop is CTSSQRGAPGSSYNSPLHF. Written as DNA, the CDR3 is TGTACCAGCAGCCAGAGGGGGGCACCGGGGAGCTCCTATAATTCACCCCTCCACTTT. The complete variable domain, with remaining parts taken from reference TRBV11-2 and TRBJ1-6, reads EAGVAQSPRYKIIEKRQSVAFWCNPISGHATLYWYQQILGQGPKLLIQFQNNGVVDDSQLPKDRFSAERLKGVDSTLKIQPAKLEDSAVYLCTSSQRGAPGSSYNSPLHFGNGTRLTVT.

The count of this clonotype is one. Here the CDR3 reads CASSRAGLAGGYEQYF. DNA for the CDR3: TGCGCCAGCAGCCGCGCGGGACTAGCGGGAGGCTACGAGCAGTACTTC. J is TRBJ2-7 and V is TRBV4-1, with TRBD2 matching over 15 bases. The CDR3 sequence is 16 residues long. V trimming: 4 bases; J trimming: 3 bases; junction bases outside the gene matches: 4. Germline V gives CDR1 MGHRA, CDR2 YSYEKL.

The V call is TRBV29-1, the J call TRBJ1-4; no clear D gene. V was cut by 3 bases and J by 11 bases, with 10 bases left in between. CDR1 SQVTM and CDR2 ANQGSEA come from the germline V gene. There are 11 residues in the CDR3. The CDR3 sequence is CSVDTMGKLFF. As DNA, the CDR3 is TGCAGCGTTGATACGATGGGCAAACTGTTTTTT.

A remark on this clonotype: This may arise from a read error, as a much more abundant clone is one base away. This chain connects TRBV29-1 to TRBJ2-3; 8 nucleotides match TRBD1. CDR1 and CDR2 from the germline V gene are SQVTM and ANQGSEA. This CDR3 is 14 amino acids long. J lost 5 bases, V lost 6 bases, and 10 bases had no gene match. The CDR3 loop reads CSVQGALGVDTQYF. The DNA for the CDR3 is TGCAGCGTCCAGGGGGCTCTCGGGGTAGATACGCAGTATTTT.

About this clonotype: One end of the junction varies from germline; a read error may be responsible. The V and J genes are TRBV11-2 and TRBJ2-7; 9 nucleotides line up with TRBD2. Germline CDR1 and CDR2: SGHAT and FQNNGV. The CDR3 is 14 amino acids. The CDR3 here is CASSLGREGGERYF. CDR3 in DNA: TGTGCCAGCAGCTTAGGGCGGGAGGGCGGAGAGCGGTACTTC.